This TCR beta chain was sequenced during a study of shared clonotypes between healthy human individuals. Whole-study findings and limits: Among the subsets, naive ones generally showed larger estimated richness than memory ones.

Each replicate PCR on the sorted subsets used roughly 190 ng DNA (around 31,000 T cell genomes). Measured with immunoSEQ multiplex PCR; TCRdb has only the in-frame clones, and not every one. Of roughly 1,000,000 clones listed, about 80% are singletons. On this clone: The antigen is unknown.

The CDR3 is 18 amino acids. Per germline, CDR1 SGDLS and CDR2 YYNGEE. Trimming took 3 bases from V and 3 from J, leaving 22 bases between them. Input material: memory CD4+ T cells from PBMCs. Noted subset: CD45RA-negative fraction. V usage is TRBV9 and J usage is TRBJ2-1, with D possibly TRBD2 on 5 matching bases. This TCR came from a young man in good health. Some clones in this sample may be carry-over from other donors' samples. This CDR3 reads CASSDSDFSYDYYNEQFF. The DNA for the CDR3 is TGTGCCAGCAGCGACAGTGACTTCTCATACGACTACTACAATGAGCAGTTCTTC. The full variable domain, rest sourced from reference TRBV9 and TRBJ2-1, is DSGVTQTPKHLITATGQRVTLRCSPRSGDLSVYWYQQSLDQGLQFLIQYYNGEERAKGNILERFSAQQFPDLHSELNLSSLELGDSALYFCASSDSDFSYDYYNEQFFGPGTRLTVL.